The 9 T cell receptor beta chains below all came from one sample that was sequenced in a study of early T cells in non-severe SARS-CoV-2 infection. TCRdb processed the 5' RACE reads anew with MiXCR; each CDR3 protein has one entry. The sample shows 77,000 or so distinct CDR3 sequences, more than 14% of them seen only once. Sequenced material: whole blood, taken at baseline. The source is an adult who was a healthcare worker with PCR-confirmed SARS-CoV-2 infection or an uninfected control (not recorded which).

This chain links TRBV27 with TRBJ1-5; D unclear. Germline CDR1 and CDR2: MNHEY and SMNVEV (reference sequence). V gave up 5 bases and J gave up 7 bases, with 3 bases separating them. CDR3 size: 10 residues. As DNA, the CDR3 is TGTGCCAGCAGTCGGCAGCCCCAGCATTTT. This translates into CASSRQPQHF.

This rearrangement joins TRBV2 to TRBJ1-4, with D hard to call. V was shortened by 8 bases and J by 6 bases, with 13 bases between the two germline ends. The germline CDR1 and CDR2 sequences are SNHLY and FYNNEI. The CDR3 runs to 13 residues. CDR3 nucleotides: TGTGCCAGCGCCTCCGGTGGCGATGAAAAACTGTTTTTT. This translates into CASASGGDEKLFF.

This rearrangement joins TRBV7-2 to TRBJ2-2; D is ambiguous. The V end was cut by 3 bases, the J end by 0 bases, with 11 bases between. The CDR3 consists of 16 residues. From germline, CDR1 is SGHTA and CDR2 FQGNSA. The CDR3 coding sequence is TGTGCCAGCAGCTTGAGTCCGGGCCCGAACACCGGGGAGCTGTTTTTT. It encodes CASSLSPGPNTGELFF.

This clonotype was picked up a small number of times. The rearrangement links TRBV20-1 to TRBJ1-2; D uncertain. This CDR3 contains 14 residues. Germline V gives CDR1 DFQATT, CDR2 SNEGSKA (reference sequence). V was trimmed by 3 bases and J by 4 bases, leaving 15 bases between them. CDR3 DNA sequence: TGCAGTGCTAGCCCCGGGAGCCGAGGCTATGGCTACACCTTC. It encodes CSASPGSRGYGYTF.

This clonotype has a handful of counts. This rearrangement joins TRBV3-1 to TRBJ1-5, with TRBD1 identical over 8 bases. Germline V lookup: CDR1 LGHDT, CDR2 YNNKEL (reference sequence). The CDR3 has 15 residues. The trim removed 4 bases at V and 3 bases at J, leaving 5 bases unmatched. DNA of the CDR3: TGTGCCAGCAGCCCGGGACAGGCCCTCAATCAGCCCCAGCATTTT. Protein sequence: CASSPGQALNQPQHF.

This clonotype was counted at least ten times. This CDR3 is CASSQVGRDHNEQFF. CDR3 nucleotide sequence: TGTGCCAGCAGCCAAGTGGGGCGGGATCACAATGAGCAGTTCTTC. The V gene is TRBV14, the J gene TRBJ2-1; tentative D call: TRBD2 (6 bases). Trimming took 1 base from V and 5 from J, leaving 12 bases between them. This CDR3 contains 15 residues. Germline V lookup: CDR1 SGHDN, CDR2 FVKESK.

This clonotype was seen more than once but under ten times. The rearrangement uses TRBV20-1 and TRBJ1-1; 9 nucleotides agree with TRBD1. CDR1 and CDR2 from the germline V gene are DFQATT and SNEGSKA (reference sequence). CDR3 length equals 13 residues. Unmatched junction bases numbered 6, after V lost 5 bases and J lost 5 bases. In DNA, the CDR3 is TGCAGTGCTCTACAGGGGGCGCGTACTGAAGCTTTCTTT. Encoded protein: CSALQGARTEAFF.

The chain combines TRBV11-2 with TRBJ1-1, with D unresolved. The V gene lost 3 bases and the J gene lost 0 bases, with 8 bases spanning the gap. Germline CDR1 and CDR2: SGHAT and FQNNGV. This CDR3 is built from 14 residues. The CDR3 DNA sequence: TGTGCCAGCAGCTTCCGCCAGTTGAACACTGAAGCTTTCTTT. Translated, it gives CASSFRQLNTEAFF.

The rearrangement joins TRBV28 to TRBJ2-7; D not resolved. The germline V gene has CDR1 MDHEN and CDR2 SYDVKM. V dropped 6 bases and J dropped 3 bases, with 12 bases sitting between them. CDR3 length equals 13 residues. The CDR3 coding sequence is TGTGCCAGCAGCTCCGGGTCTTTCTACGAGCAGTACTTC. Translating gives CASSSGSFYEQYF.